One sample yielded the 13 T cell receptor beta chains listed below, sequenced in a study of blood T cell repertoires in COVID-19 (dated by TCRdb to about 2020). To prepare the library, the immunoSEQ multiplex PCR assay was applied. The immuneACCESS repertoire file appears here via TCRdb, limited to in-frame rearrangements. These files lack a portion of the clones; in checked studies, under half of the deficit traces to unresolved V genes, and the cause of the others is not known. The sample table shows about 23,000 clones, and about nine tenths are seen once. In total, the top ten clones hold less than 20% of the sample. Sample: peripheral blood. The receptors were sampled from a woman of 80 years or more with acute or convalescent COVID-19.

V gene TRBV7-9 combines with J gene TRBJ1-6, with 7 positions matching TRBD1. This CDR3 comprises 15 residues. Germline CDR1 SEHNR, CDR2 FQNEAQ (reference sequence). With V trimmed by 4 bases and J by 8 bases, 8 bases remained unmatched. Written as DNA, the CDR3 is TGTGCCAGCAGCTCGCCCACAGGGGTTGATTCACCCCTCCACTTT. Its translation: CASSSPTGVDSPLHF.

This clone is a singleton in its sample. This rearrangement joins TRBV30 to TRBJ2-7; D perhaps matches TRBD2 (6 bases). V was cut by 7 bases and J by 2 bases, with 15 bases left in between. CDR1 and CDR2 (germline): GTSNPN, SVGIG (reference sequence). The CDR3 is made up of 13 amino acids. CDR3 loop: CASGRGRPYEQYF. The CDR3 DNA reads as TGTGCCTCTGGAAGAGGGAGGCCCTACGAGCAGTACTTC.

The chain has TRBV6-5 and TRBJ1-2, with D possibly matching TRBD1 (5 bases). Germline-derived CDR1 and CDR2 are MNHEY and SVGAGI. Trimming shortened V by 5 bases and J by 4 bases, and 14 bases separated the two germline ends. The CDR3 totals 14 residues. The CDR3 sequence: CASSRAGLGYGYTF. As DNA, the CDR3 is TGTGCCAGCAGTAGGGCAGGGCTAGGCTATGGCTACACCTTC.

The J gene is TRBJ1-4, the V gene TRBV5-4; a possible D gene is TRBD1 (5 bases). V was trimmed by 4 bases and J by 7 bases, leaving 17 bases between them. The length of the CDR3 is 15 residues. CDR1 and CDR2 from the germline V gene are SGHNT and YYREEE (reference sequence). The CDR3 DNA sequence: TGTGCCAGCAGCCCTACAGTGGGGCGTAGTGAAAAACTGTTTTTT. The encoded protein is CASSPTVGRSEKLFF. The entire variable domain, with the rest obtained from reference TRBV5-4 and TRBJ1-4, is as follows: ETGVTQSPTHLIKTRGQQVTLRCSSQSGHNTVSWYQQALGQGPQFIFQYYREEENGRGNFPPRFSGLQFPNYSSELNVNALELDDSALYLCASSPTVGRSEKLFFGSGTQLSVL.

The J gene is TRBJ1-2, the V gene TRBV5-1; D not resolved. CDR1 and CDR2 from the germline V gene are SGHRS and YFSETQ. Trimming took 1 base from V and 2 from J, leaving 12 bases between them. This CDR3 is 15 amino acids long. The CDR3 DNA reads TGCGCCAGCAGCTTGAGTCCGGGTTTAAACTATGGCTACACCTTC. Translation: CASSLSPGLNYGYTF.

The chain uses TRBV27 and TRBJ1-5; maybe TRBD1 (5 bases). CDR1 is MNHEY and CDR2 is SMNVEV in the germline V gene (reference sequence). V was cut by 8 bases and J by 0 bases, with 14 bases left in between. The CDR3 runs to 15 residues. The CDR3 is CASPPPGYSNQPQHF. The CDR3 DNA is TGTGCCAGCCCTCCGCCAGGGTATAGCAATCAGCCCCAGCATTTT.

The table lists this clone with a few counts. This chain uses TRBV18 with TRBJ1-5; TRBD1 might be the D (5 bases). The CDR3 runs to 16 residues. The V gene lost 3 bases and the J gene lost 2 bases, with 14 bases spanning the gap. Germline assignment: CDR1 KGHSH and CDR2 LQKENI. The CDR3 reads CASSPAPPGRNQPQHF. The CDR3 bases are TGTGCCAGCTCACCCGCCCCTCCAGGGCGCAATCAGCCCCAGCATTTT. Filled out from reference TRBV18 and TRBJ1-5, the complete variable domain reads NAGVMQNPRHLVRRRGQEARLRCSPMKGHSHVYWYRQLPEEGLKFMVYLQKENIIDESGMPKERFSAEFPKEGPSILRIQQVVRGDSAAYFCASSPAPPGRNQPQHFGDGTRLSIL.

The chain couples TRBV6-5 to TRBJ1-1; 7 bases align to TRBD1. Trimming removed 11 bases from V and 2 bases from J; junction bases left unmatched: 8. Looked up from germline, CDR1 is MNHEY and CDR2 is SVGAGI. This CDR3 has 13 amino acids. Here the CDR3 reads CAGLRQGNTEAFF. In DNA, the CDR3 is TGTGCCGGGCTTCGACAGGGTAACACTGAAGCTTTCTTT.

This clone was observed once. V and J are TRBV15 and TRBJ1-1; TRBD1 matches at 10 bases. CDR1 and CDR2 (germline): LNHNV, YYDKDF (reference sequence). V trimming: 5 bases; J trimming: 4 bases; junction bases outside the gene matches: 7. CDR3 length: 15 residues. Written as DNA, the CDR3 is TGTGCCACCAGCCGCAGGACAGGGGGTACCACTGAAGCTTTCTTT. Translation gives CATSRRTGGTTEAFF.

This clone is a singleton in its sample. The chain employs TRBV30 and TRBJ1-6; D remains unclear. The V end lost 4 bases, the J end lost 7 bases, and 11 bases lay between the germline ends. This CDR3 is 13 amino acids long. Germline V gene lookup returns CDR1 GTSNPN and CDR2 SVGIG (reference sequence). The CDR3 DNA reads TGTGCCTGGACCCCGGGAGGGAATTCACCCCTCCACTTT. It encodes CAWTPGGNSPLHF.

The CDR3 spells CASSPRNGGLAGELFF. CDR3 coding DNA: TGTGCCAGCTCACCGCGGAACGGGGGGTTGGCCGGGGAGCTGTTTTTT. The gene calls are TRBV18 and TRBJ2-2, with TRBD2 matching 7 bases. Per germline, CDR1 KGHSH and CDR2 LQKENI. The trim removed 3 bases at V and 6 bases at J, leaving 10 bases unmatched. There are 16 residues in the CDR3. The full variable domain, rest sourced from reference TRBV18 and TRBJ2-2, is NAGVMQNPRHLVRRRGQEARLRCSPMKGHSHVYWYRQLPEEGLKFMVYLQKENIIDESGMPKERFSAEFPKEGPSILRIQQVVRGDSAAYFCASSPRNGGLAGELFFGEGSRLTVL.

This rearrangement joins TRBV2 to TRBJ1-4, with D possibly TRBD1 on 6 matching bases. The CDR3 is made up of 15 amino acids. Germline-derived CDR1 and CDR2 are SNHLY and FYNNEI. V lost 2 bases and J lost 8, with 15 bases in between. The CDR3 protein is CASSEYNRATEKLFF. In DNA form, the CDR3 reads TGTGCCAGCAGTGAATACAACAGGGCAACCGAAAAACTGTTTTTT. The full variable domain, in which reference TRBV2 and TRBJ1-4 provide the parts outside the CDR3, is EPEVTQTPSHQVTQMGQEVILRCVPISNHLYFYWYRQILGQKVEFLVSFYNNEISEKSEIFDDQFSVERPDGSNFTLKIRSTKLEDSAMYFCASSEYNRATEKLFFGSGTQLSVL.

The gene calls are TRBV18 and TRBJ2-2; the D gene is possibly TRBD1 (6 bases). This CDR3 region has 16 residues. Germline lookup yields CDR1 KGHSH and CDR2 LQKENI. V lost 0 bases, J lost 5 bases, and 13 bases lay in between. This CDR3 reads CASSPPNSQGTGELFF. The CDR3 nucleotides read TGTGCCAGCTCACCACCTAATTCACAGGGTACCGGGGAGCTGTTTTTT.